These 9 T cell receptor beta chains were all obtained from the same sample, sequenced in a study of tissue T cells after allogeneic stem cell transplantation. The repertoire was sequenced with immunoSEQ multiplex PCR; TCRdb's copy has only in-frame clones and lacks some. The sample has around 17,000 clones; roughly three quarters are singletons. What was sequenced was spleen. The receptors were gathered from a female BALB/c mouse in good health. The strain's MHC haplotype is H2-d.

This clone was picked up a small number of times. Genes and germline are mouse. The read ends 1 residue early relative to the CDR3; the germline J gene fills the gap. The V call is TRBV31, the J call TRBJ2-7, with 9 bases identical to TRBD2. The length of the CDR3 is 14 residues. The trim removed 0 bases at V and 2 bases at J, leaving 2 bases unmatched. Looked up from germline, CDR1 is GKSSPN and CDR2 is SITVG. The part of the CDR3 DNA that was read is TGTGCCTGGAGTCTGACTGGGGGAACCTATGAACAGTAC. Amino acids: CAWSLTGGTYEQY. The full CDR3 protein is CAWSLTGGTYEQYF.

There are a few counts of this clone. Mouse names are used for the genes. The read terminates 1 residue before the CDR3 end, so the remaining end is supplied by the germline J gene. V usage is TRBV31 and J usage is TRBJ1-5, with D tentatively TRBD1 (6 bases). The germline V gene encodes CDR1 GKSSPN and CDR2 SITVG. V lost 0 bases and J lost 3, with 12 bases in between. CDR3 length: 15 residues. CDR3 DNA, as far as it was read: TGTGCCTGGAGTCTCCGGGGGGCGGGCAACCAGGCTCCGCTT. It specifies CAWSLRGAGNQAPL. The full-length CDR3 reads as CAWSLRGAGNQAPLF.

A remark on this clone: Gene names are the mouse ones. The read is 1 residue too short to cover the CDR3 end, so that end is filled in from the germline J gene. The chain employs TRBV19 and TRBJ1-4; 8 nucleotides align to TRBD1. CDR1 and CDR2 (germline): FNHDT, SITEND (reference sequence). J was trimmed by 0 bases and V by 5 bases; bases with no gene match: 6. There are 16 residues in the CDR3. This CDR3 reads CASSPTGGLSNERLFF. The part of the CDR3 DNA that was read is TGTGCCAGCAGCCCAACAGGGGGGCTTTCCAACGAAAGATTATTT.

A word on this clone: The gene names given are mouse names. The read ends 1 residue before the CDR3 terminus; that terminus is restored from the germline J gene. The rearrangement uses TRBV13-2 and TRBJ2-7, with 8 bases identical to TRBD2. Germline V gene data show CDR1 as NNHNN and CDR2 as SYGAGS (reference sequence). J lost 6 bases, V lost 3 bases, and 2 bases had no gene match. The CDR3 consists of 12 residues. The CDR3 DNA, read in part, is TGTGCCAGCGGTGCTGGGGGGACTGAACAGTAC. Its translation is CASGAGGTEQY. In full, the CDR3 reads CASGAGGTEQYF.

With regard to this clone: Gene names are mouse gene names. The read falls 1 residue short of the CDR3 end, and the missing part is taken from the germline J gene. The chain links TRBV31 to TRBJ1-3; D may be TRBD1 (6 bases). Germline CDR1 is GKSSPN and CDR2 is SITVG. The CDR3 loop spans 15 amino acids. V lost 3 bases and J 0 bases, leaving 12 bases between the germline ends. The CDR3 sequence is CAWRSQDSSGNTLYF. The CDR3 bases that were read are TGTGCCTGGAGGAGCCAGGACAGTTCTGGAAATACGCTCTAT.

As concerns this clone: Genes here carry mouse names. CDR3 DNA, as far as it was read: TGTGCCAGCAGTGGGGACATTTCTGGAAATACGCTCTAT. Translation gives CASSGDISGNTLY. The CDR3 in full is CASSGDISGNTLYF. The V call is TRBV13-1, the J call TRBJ1-3, with a possible D match to TRBD1 (6 bases). The read stops 1 residue short of the end of the CDR3; the missing end is completed from the germline J gene. Germline CDR1 NSHNY, CDR2 SYGAGN. CDR3 length equals 14 residues. Trimming stripped 3 bases from V and 0 bases from J, with 7 bases between.

On this clone: Mouse names are used for the genes. The read terminates 1 residue before the CDR3 end, so the remaining end is supplied by the germline J gene. The same CDR3 can be traced to other DNA sequences in this sample. The V call is TRBV5, the J call TRBJ2-3; TRBD2 agrees at 7 bases. This CDR3 is 15 amino acids long. The J segment lost 0 bases and the V segment lost 1 base, leaving 1 base of the junction unmatched. Germline V gene lookup returns CDR1 LGHNA and CDR2 YNLKQL (reference sequence). The sequenced CDR3 bases are TGTGCCAGCAGCCAAGGGGGGGGAAGTGCAGAAACGCTGTAT. Translating gives CASSQGGGSAETLY. The whole CDR3 reads CASSQGGGSAETLYF.

This clone came up a few times. The genes and germline here are from mouse. Partial CDR3 DNA: TGCACCTGCAGTGCAGATCTTGGCAGGGCTGGAAATACGCTCTAT. This encodes CTCSADLGRAGNTLY. The entire CDR3 sequence reads CTCSADLGRAGNTLYF. The chain couples TRBV1 to TRBJ1-3, with D maybe TRBD1 (5 bases). The read comes to an end 1 residue before the CDR3 does, leaving the germline J gene to fill in the end. The CDR3 sequence is 16 residues long. Germline CDR1 and CDR2: NSQYPW and LRSPGD (reference sequence). V was pared by 0 bases and J by 2 bases, with 11 bases between.

Comments on this clone: Germline and genes here are mouse. The CDR3 end lies 1 residue beyond the end of the read and is filled in from the germline J gene. This chain joins TRBV13-1 and TRBJ2-3; 13 bases are shared with TRBD2. Germline V gene data show CDR1 as NSHNY and CDR2 as SYGAGN. The CDR3 length is 17 residues. The V segment lost 4 bases and the J segment 1 base; nucleotides outside the gene matches: 6. This CDR3 reads CASSPSDWGGGAETLYF. CDR3 bases read: TGTGCCAGCAGTCCCTCGGACTGGGGGGGCGGTGCAGAAACGCTGTAT.